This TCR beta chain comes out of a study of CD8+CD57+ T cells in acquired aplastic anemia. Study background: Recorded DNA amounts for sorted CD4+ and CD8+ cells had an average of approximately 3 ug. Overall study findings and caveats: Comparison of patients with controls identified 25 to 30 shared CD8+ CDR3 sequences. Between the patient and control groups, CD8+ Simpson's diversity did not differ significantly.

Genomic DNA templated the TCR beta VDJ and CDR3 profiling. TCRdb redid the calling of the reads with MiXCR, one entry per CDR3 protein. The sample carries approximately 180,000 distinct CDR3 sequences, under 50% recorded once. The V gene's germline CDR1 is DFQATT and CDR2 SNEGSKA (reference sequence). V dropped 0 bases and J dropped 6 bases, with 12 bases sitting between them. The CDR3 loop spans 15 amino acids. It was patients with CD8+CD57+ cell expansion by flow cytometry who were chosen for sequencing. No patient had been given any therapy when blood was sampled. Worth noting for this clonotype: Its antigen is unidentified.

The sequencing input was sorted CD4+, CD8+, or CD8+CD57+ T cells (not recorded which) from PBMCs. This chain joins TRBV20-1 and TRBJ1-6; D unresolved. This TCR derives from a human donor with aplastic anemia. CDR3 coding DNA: TGCAGTGCTAGAGATTCGGCGGGGAGTAATTCACCCCTCCACTTT. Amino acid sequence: CSARDSAGSNSPLHF.